This T cell receptor beta chain was captured in a study of T cell responses to AZD1222 COVID-19 vaccine. Comments on this clone: Its antigen is undetermined.

The protocol was immunoSEQ multiplex PCR, while the TCRdb copy is restricted to in-frame clones and leaves out a portion. The sample gives around 100,000 clones, approximately 87% of which show up once; more than 15% is in the top ten. Overall study results and limits: Unmutated variant regions are reportedly the target of nearly half of TCRs that are spike-specific. Females made up more of the donors, who were largely white British, and clonal diversity may have come out too low.

In germline, CDR1 is SGHTA, CDR2 FQGTGA. After removal of 5 bases from V and 5 bases from J, the junction contained 6 bases not matched to a gene. The CDR3 extends over 15 amino acids. This sequence originates from an adult in good health. The chain combines TRBV7-3 with TRBJ2-2, with TRBD2 matching 9 bases. The starting material was peripheral blood, obtained on day 0 of AZD1222 vaccination. The CDR3 DNA reads as TGTGCCAGCAGCCGGAAGCGGGGGGCAACCGGGGAGCTGTTTTTT. Amino acids: CASSRKRGATGELFF.